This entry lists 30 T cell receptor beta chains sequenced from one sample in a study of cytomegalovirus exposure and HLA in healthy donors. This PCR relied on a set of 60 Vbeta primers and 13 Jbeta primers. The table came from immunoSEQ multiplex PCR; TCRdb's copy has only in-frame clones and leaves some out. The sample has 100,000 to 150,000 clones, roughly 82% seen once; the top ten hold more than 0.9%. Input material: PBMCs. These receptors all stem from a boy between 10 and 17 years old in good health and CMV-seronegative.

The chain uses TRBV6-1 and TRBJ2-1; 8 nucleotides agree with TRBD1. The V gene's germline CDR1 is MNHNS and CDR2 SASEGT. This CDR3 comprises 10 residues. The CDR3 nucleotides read TGTGCAATCACAGGGGGAGAAGCGTTCTTC. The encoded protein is CAITGGEAFF.

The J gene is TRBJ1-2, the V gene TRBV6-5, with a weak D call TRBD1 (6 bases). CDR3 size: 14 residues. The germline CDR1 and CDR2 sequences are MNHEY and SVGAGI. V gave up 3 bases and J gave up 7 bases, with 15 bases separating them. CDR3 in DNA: TGTGCCAGCAGTTATATGAGGGGGGAGGGTGGCTACACCTTC. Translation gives CASSYMRGEGGYTF.

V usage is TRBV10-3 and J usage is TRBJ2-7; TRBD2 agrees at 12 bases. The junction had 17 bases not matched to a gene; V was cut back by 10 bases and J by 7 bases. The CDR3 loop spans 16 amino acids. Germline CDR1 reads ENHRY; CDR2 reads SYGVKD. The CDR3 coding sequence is TGTGCCACCAGCCCACCTAGCGGGGGGGGTAAAGGGGAGCAGTACTTC. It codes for CATSPPSGGGKGEQYF.

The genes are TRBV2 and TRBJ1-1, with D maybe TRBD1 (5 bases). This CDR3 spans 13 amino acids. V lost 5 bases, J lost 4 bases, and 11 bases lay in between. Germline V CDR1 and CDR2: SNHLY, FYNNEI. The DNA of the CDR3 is TGTGCCAGCAGTCAGGGATTCAGCACTGAAGCTTTCTTT. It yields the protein CASSQGFSTEAFF.

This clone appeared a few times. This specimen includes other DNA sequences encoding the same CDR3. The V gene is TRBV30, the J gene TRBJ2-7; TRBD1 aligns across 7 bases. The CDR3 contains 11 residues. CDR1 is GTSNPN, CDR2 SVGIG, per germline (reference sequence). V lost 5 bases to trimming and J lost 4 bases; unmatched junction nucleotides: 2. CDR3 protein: CAWAGGYEQYF. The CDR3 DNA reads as TGTGCCTGGGCAGGGGGTTACGAGCAGTACTTC.

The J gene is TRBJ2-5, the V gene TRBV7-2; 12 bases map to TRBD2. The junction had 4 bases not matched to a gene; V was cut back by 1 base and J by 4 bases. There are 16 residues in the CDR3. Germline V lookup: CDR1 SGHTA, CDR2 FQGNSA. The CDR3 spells CASSLGLAGGGETQYF. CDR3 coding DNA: TGTGCCAGCAGCTTAGGTCTAGCGGGAGGGGGAGAGACCCAGTACTTC.

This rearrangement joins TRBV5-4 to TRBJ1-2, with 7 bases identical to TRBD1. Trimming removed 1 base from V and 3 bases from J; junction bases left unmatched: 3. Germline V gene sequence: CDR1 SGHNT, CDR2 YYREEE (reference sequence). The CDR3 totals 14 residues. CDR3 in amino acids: CASSLRGGDYGYTF. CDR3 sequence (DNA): TGTGCCAGCAGCTTGAGAGGGGGCGACTATGGCTACACCTTC. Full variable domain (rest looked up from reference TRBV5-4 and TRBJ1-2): ETGVTQSPTHLIKTRGQQVTLRCSSQSGHNTVSWYQQALGQGPQFIFQYYREEENGRGNFPPRFSGLQFPNYSSELNVNALELDDSALYLCASSLRGGDYGYTFGSGTRLTVV.

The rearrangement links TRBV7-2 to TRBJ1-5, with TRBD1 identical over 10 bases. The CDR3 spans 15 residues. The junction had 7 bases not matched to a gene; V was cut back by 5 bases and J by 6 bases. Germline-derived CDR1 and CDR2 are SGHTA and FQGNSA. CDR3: CASSPPGTGVQPQHF. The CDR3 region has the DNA TGTGCCAGCAGCCCCCCCGGGACAGGGGTTCAGCCCCAGCATTTT.

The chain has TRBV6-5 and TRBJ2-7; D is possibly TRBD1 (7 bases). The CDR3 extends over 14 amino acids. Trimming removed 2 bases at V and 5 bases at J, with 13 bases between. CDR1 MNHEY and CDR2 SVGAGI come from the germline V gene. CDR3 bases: TGTGCCAGCAGTTACGGGGGGCAGGGGGACGAGCAGTACTTC. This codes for CASSYGGQGDEQYF.

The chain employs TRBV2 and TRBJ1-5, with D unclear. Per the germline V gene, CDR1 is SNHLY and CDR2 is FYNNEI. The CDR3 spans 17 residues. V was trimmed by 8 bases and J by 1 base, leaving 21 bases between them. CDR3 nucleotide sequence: TGTGCCAGCTCCAAGACGGAGAGGTTAGTGAGCAATCAGCCCCAGCATTTT. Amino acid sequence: CASSKTERLVSNQPQHF.

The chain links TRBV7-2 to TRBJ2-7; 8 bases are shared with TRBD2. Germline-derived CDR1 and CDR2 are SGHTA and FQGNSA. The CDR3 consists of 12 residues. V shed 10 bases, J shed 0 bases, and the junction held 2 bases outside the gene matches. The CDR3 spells CATGLASYEQYF. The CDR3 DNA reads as TGTGCCACCGGACTAGCCTCCTACGAGCAGTACTTC.

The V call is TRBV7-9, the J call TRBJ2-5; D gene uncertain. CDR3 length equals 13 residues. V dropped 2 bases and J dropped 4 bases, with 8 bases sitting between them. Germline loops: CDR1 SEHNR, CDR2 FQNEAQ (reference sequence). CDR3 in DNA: TGTGCCAGCAGCTTAACCGGTGGAGAGACCCAGTACTTC. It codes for CASSLTGGETQYF. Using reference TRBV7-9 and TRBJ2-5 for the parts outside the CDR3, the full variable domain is DTGVSQNPRHKITKRGQNVTFRCDPISEHNRLYWYRQTLGQGPEFLTYFQNEAQLEKSRLLSDRFSAERPKGSFSTLEIQRTEQGDSAMYLCASSLTGGETQYFGPGTRLLVL.

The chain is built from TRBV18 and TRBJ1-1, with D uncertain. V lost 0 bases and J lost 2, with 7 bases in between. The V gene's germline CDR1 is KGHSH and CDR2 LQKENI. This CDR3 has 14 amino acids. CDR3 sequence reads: CASSPPNTNTEAFF. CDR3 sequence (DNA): TGTGCCAGCTCACCACCAAATACAAACACTGAAGCTTTCTTT.

The CDR3 DNA reads as TGTGCCAGCAGTGCCCCGGGACTTGAAGAGACCCAGTACTTC. Amino acids: CASSAPGLEETQYF. The chain employs TRBV6-1 and TRBJ2-5; weak D call: TRBD2 (6 bases). The CDR3 runs to 14 residues. The germline CDR1 and CDR2 sequences are MNHNS and SASEGT. Trimming cost V 4 bases and J 3 bases, with 12 bases left between them.

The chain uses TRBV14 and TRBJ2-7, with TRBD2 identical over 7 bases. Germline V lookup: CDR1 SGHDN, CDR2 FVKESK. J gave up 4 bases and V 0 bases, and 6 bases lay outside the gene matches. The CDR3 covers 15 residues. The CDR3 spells CASSQELAATYEQYF. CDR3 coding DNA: TGTGCCAGCAGCCAAGAGCTAGCGGCAACTTACGAGCAGTACTTC. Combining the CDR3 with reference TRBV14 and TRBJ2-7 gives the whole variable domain EAGVTQFPSHSVIEKGQTVTLRCDPISGHDNLYWYRRVMGKEIKFLLHFVKESKQDESGMPNNRFLAERTGGTYSTLKVQPAELEDSGVYFCASSQELAATYEQYFGPGTRLTVT.

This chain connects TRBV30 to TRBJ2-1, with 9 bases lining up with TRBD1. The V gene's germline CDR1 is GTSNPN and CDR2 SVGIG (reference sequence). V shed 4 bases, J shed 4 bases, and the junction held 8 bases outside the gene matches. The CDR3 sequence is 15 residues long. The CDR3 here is CAWTFGTGKYNEQFF. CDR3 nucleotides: TGTGCCTGGACTTTCGGGACAGGGAAGTACAATGAGCAGTTCTTC. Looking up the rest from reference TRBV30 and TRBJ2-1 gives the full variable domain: SQTIHQWPATLVQPVGSPLSLECTVEGTSNPNLYWYRQAAGRGLQLLFYSVGIGQISSEVPQNLSASRPQDRQFILSSKKLLLSDSGFYLCAWTFGTGKYNEQFFGPGTRLTVL.

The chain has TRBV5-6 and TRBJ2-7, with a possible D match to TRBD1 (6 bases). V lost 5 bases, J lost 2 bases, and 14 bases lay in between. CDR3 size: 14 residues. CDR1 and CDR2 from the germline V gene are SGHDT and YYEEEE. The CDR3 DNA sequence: TGTGCCAGCAGTTCGGGACACATCCCCTACGAGCAGTACTTC. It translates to CASSSGHIPYEQYF.

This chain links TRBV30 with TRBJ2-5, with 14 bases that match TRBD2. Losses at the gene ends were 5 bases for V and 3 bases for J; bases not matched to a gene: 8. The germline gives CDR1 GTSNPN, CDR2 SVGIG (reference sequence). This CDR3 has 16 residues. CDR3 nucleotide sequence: TGTGCCTGGGACGGACTAGCGGGAGGACCTGAAGAGACCCAGTACTTC. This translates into CAWDGLAGGPEETQYF.

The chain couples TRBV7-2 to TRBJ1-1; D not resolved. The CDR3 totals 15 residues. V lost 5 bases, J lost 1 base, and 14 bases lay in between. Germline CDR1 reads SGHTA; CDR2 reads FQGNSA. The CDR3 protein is CASSPTGFRNTEAFF. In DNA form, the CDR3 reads TGTGCCAGCAGCCCCACGGGATTCCGGAACACTGAAGCTTTCTTT.

The DNA for the CDR3 is TGTGCCAGCAGCCGGCGGGGCGGGATGGGTGGTGAGCAGTTCTTC. Protein sequence: CASSRRGGMGGEQFF. The chain uses TRBV11-3 and TRBJ2-1, with D maybe TRBD2 (6 bases). The germline CDR1 and CDR2 sequences are SGHNT and YENEEA. V was clipped by 5 bases and J by 9 bases, with 20 bases between them. The CDR3 consists of 15 residues. Variable domain in full (rest from reference TRBV11-3 and TRBJ2-1): EAGVVQSPRYKIIEKKQPVAFWCNPISGHNTLYWYLQNLGQGPELLIRYENEEAVDDSQLPKDRFSAERLKGVDSTLKIQPAELGDSAVYLCASSRRGGMGGEQFFGPGTRLTVL.

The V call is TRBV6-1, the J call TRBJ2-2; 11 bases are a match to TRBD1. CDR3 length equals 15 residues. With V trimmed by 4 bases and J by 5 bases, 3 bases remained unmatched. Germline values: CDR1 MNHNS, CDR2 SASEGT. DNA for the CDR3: TGTGCCAGCAGTGCCGGGACAGGGGGTACCGGGGAGCTGTTTTTT. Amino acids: CASSAGTGGTGELFF.

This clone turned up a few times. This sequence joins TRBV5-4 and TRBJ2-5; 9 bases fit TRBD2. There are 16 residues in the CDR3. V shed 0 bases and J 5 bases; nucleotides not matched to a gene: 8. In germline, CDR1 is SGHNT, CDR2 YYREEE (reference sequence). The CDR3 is CASSLGRVAGVETQYF. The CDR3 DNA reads TGTGCCAGCAGCTTGGGGAGGGTAGCGGGAGTCGAGACCCAGTACTTC.

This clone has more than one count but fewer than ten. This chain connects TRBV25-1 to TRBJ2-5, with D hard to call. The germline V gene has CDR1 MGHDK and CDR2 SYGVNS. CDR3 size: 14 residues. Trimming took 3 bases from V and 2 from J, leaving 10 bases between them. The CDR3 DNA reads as TGTGCCAGCAGTGACCCGTACTCACAAGAGACCCAGTACTTC. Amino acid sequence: CASSDPYSQETQYF.

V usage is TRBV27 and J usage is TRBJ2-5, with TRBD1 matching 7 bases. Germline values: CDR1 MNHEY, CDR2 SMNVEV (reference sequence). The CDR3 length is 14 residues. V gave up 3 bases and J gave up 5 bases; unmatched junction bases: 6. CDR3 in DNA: TGTGCCAGCAGTTTCACAGGGGTTCGGGAGACCCAGTACTTC. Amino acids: CASSFTGVRETQYF.

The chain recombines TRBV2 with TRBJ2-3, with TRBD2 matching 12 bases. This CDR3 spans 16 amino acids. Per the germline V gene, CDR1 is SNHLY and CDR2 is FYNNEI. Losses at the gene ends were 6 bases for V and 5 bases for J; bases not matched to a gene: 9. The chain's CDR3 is CASSGTSGLWGDTQYF. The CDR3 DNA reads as TGTGCCAGCAGCGGGACTAGCGGGCTGTGGGGAGATACGCAGTATTTT.

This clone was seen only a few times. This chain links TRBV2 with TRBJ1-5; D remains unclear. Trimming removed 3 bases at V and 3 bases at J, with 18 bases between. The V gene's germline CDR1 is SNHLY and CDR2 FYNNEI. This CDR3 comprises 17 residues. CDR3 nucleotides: TGTGCCAGCAGTGACCCCCTCACGGGGAGCGTCAATCAGCCCCAGCATTTT. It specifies CASSDPLTGSVNQPQHF. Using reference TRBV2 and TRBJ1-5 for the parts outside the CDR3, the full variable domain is EPEVTQTPSHQVTQMGQEVILRCVPISNHLYFYWYRQILGQKVEFLVSFYNNEISEKSEIFDDQFSVERPDGSNFTLKIRSTKLEDSAMYFCASSDPLTGSVNQPQHFGDGTRLSIL.

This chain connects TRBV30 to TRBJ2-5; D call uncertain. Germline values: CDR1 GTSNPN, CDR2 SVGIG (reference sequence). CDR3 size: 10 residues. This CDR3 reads CAYRQETQYF. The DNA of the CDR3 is TGTGCGTACCGGCAAGAGACCCAGTACTTC.

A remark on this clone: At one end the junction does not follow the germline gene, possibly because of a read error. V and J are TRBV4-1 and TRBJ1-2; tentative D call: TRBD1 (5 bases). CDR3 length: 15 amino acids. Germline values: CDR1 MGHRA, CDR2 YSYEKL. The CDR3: CASRQDSRANYGYTF. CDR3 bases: TGCGCCAGCAGGCAAGATTCCAGGGCAAACTATGGCTACACCTTC.

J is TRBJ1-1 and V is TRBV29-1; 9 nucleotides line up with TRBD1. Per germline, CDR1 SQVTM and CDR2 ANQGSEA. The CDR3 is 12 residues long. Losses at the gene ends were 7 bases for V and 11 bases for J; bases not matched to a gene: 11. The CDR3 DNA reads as TGCAGCGACCACTGGGACAGGGACTCGGCTTTCTTT. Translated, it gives CSDHWDRDSAFF. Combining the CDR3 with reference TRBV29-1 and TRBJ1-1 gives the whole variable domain SAVISQKPSRDICQRGTSLTIQCQVDSQVTMMFWYRQQPGQSLTLIATANQGSEATYESGFVIDKFPISRPNLTFSTLTVSNMSPEDSSIYLCSDHWDRDSAFFGQGTRLTVV.

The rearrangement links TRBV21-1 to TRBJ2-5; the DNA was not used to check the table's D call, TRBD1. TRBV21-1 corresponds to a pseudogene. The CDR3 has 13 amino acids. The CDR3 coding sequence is TGTGCCAGCAGCAAGTTACAGGAAGAGACCCAGTACTTC. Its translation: CASSKLQEETQYF.